This T cell receptor beta chain was found in a study of blood T cell repertoires in COVID-19 (dated by TCRdb to 2020 to 2022). Regarding the complete study: Samples from collaborators originated in the United States, Italy and Spain and spanned both the acute and convalescent phases of COVID-19. The material from the prospective study consisted of cDNA or gDNA derived from T cells, B-cell-depleted T cells, or PBMCs. Sample metadata almost always included a de-identified subject ID, COVID-19 status, age in years and sex. The samples were drawn from two sources: the first 160 participants of the ongoing ImmuneRACE study, and 1,254 subjects contributed by 6 global collaborators. Subjects who had been exposed to COVID-19, were actively infected with it, or had recovered from it provided the deeply sampled blood TCRbeta repertoires that made up the dataset. The repertoires were made available in a free public database intended to serve as a resource for research on the immune response to SARS-CoV-2. Where available, HLA class I and class II types were obtained from metadata supplied by the sample provider rather than from assay-based typing. General findings and caveats noted by the study authors: How much clinical and demographic metadata was included differed by source and by participant, and the metadata was provided uncurated.

Participants in the prospective study were enrolled through a virtual design, were aged roughly 18 to 100 years, and lived in fewer than 30 United States geographic areas. To assign participants to cohorts, the prospective study relied on clinical history that participants themselves reported in a screening survey and a study questionnaire. Mobile phlebotomists in the prospective study collected whole blood, serum and a nasopharyngeal or oropharyngeal swab from every participant. Over an approximately 2-month period, participants in the prospective study had the option of providing additional blood draws and questionnaires. Prospective study blood samples were shipped either frozen or at room temperature before DNA extraction. As concerns this clone: It lacks a known antigen. One base away there is no much larger clone; base qualities are not given.

The germline V gene (reference sequence) specifies SGHNT as CDR1 and YYREEE as CDR2. Relative to germline, V is missing 4 bases and J is missing 2 bases, with 8 bases of the junction outside any gene match. The CDR3 sequence holds 17 residues, the cysteine and phenylalanine included. Solely the CDR3 DNA is kept, with 51 bases framed from the first base. TCRbeta CDR3 regions were amplified from genomic DNA by means of the immunoSEQ Assay, a bias-controlled multiplex PCR. The authors' pipeline ran thus. Nucleated cell counts per sample were estimated from amplification of reference gene primers within the assay. To quantify the absolute abundance of each unique TCRbeta CDR3 rearrangement, sequence reads were collapsed and filtered. For each sample, productive Simpson clonality was calculated as the square root of Simpson's diversity index across productive rearrangements. Held by TCRdb, this immuneACCESS table contains in-frame sequences only and omits some clones. Under half of the omission traces to an unresolved V gene where checked; the cause of the rest is unknown. Clone size and the V and J calls come from that table; the DNA yielded D and trimming. The sample has 350,000 or so clones on record, 65% to 90% of them singletons. The top ten constitute around 4.2% of the sample.

The clonotype comes from a woman aged 40 to 49 with acute COVID-19. Specimen: PBMCs or T cells enriched from blood (not recorded which). Recombination connected TRBV5-4 to TRBJ2-3; 12 middle bases align to TRBD2. The sequenced DNA is TGTGCCAGCAGCAAATGGACTAGCGGGGCTGCCACAGATACGCAGTATTTT. This yields the protein CASSKWTSGAATDTQYF.